These T cell receptor beta chains were read from a single sample in a study of blood T cell repertoires in COVID-19. Profiled with immunoSEQ multiplex PCR; TCRdb holds only in-frame clones, not every one. The repertoire consists of about 89,000 clones, with about three quarters occurring once and the leading ten covering approximately 15%. The source material was peripheral blood. The source is an elderly woman with acute or convalescent COVID-19. Each CDR3 is given with its conserved first and last residue. Fields, in order: J gene, D gene, clone size, V gene, CDR3 protein, CDR3 DNA. D genes are given only for firm matches. Clone size is given for some rows only: seen once, a few or many times, or a class if the clone is expanded.

TRBJ1-3 | TRBD1 | . | TRBV5-1 | CASSQTGPVLGSGNTIYF | TGCGCCAGCAGTCAGACAGGGCCAGTTTTAGGATCTGGAAACACCATATATTTT
TRBJ1-2 | TRBD1 | . | TRBV27 | CASRPTRGRGYGYTF | TGTGCCAGCAGGCCTACTAGGGGGCGCGGCTATGGCTACACCTTC
TRBJ2-1 | TRBD2 | . | TRBV18 | CASSPGQGGENEQFF | TGTGCCAGCTCACCAGGGCAGGGAGGGGAGAATGAGCAGTTCTTC
TRBJ1-2 | . | . | TRBV10-3 | CASKNRDNQRGGYTF | TGTGCCTCAAAAAACCGGGACAACCAAAGGGGTGGCTACACCTTC
TRBJ2-5 | . | . | TRBV10-3 | CAISGGPEQETQYF | TGTGCCATCAGTGGTGGGCCAGAACAAGAGACCCAGTACTTC
TRBJ2-3 | . | . | TRBV18 | CASSPSTLGTDTQYF | TGTGCCAGCTCACCATCAACGCTAGGCACAGATACGCAGTATTTT
TRBJ2-2 | TRBD1 | once | TRBV6-2/TRBV6-3 | CASSSSGQGAGELFF | TGTGCCAGCAGTTCCTCCGGACAGGGGGCCGGGGAGCTGTTTTTT
TRBJ1-3 | TRBD1 | . | TRBV2 | CASKIRTGSGNTIYF | TGTGCCAGCAAAATCCGGACAGGCTCTGGAAACACCATATATTTT
TRBJ1-1 | TRBD1 | . | TRBV19 | CASSMDTGQGATEAFF | TGTGCCAGTAGTATGGATACGGGACAGGGGGCCACTGAAGCTTTCTTT
TRBJ1-1 | . | few | TRBV6-5 | CASMLGALMNTEAFF | TGTGCCAGCATGTTGGGGGCCCTCATGAACACTGAAGCTTTCTTT
TRBJ1-1 | TRBD1 | . | TRBV3-1/TRBV3-2 | CASSQDRVRGLDTEAFF | TGTGCCAGCAGCCAAGATCGTGTTAGGGGGCTCGACACTGAAGCTTTCTTT
TRBJ2-3 | . | . | TRBV10-3 | CAISEVSDTQYF | TGTGCCATCAGTGAGGTCTCAGATACGCAGTATTTT
TRBJ2-1 | . | . | TRBV28 | CASSVLERYEQFF | TGTGCCAGCAGTGTCTTGGAGCGCTATGAGCAGTTCTTC
TRBJ2-2 | TRBD1 | . | TRBV28 | CASSLLRTGNTGELFF | TGTGCCAGCAGTTTACTCAGGACAGGAAACACCGGGGAGCTGTTTTTT
TRBJ2-6 | . | . | TRBV5-6 | CASSAQLANVLTF | TGTGCCAGCAGCGCTCAACTGGCCAACGTCCTGACTTTC
TRBJ2-3 | . | . | TRBV15 | CATSVRSTDTQYF | TGTGCCACCAGCGTCAGAAGCACAGATACGCAGTATTTT
TRBJ2-5 | . | many | TRBV19 | CASSRGQETQYF | TGTGCCAGTAGCAGGGGCCAAGAGACCCAGTACTTC
TRBJ2-1 | TRBD2 | once | TRBV9 | CASSQGLGVRNEQFF | TGTGCCAGCAGCCAAGGACTAGGCGTGAGGAATGAGCAGTTCTTC
TRBJ2-3 | . | once | TRBV7-2 | CASSVDGGPQYF | TGTGCCAGCAGCGTGGACGGCGGGCCCCAGTATTTT
TRBJ1-1 | . | . | TRBV12-5 | CASGLPSTGNTEAFF | TGTGCTAGTGGTCTCCCGTCAACAGGAAACACTGAAGCTTTCTTT
TRBJ2-7 | . | once | TRBV3-1/TRBV3-2 | CASSQDPILPRYYEQYF | TGTGCCAGCAGCCAAGATCCGATACTACCCCGCTACTACGAGCAGTACTTC
TRBJ1-2 | TRBD1 | . | TRBV19 | CASSIHTGTGDYGYTF | TGTGCCAGTAGTATACACACCGGGACAGGGGACTATGGCTACACCTTC
TRBJ2-5 | TRBD2 | . | TRBV2 | CASKTSGDPPKYQETQYF | TGTGCCAGCAAGACTAGCGGGGACCCTCCTAAGTACCAAGAGACCCAGTACTTC
TRBJ1-2 | . | . | TRBV15 | CATSRDLFGENGYTF | TGTGCCACCAGCAGAGATCTTTTCGGGGAAAACGGCTACACCTTC
TRBJ1-2 | TRBD1 | . | TRBV5-1 | CASSPAPGQGYGYTF | TGCGCCAGCAGCCCGGCACCGGGACAGGGATATGGCTACACCTTC
TRBJ1-5 | . | . | TRBV6-4 | CASSQEVDQPQHF | TGTGCCAGCAGTCAGGAGGTGGATCAGCCCCAGCATTTT
TRBJ2-7 | . | . | TRBV6-2/TRBV6-3 | CASSTGWEQYF | TGTGCCAGCAGTACAGGGTGGGAGCAGTACTTC
TRBJ2-7 | TRBD1 | . | TRBV6-5 | CASSYNRGRDEQYF | TGTGCCAGCAGTTACAACAGGGGAAGGGACGAGCAGTACTTC
TRBJ2-1 | TRBD1 | . | TRBV7-2 | CASSLSGQGLREQFF | TGTGCCAGCAGCTTATCGGGACAGGGACTAAGAGAGCAGTTCTTC
TRBJ1-4 | . | once | TRBV15 | CATSRGSRQGKLFF | TGTGCCACCAGCAGAGGAAGTCGTCAGGGAAAACTGTTTTTT
TRBJ1-6 | . | . | TRBV20-1 | CSATEMRGYNSPLHF | TGCAGTGCTACTGAGATGCGGGGCTATAATTCACCCCTCCACTTT
TRBJ1-1 | TRBD1 | many | TRBV7-8 | CASSEQGVMNTEAFF | TGTGCCAGCAGCGAACAGGGGGTTATGAACACTGAAGCTTTCTTT
TRBJ1-1 | . | . | TRBV28 | CASSLTAGPTEAFF | TGTGCCAGCAGTTTAACGGCAGGCCCCACTGAAGCTTTCTTT
TRBJ2-6 | . | . | TRBV29-1 | CSVQTGTGANVLTF | TGCAGCGTCCAGACAGGAACTGGGGCCAACGTCCTGACTTTC
TRBJ2-2 | . | . | TRBV11-2 | CASSQSLGSTGELFF | TGTGCCAGCAGCCAGTCCCTAGGATCCACCGGGGAGCTGTTTTTT
TRBJ2-7 | TRBD1 | once | TRBV4-2 | CASSQEWGTGPYEQYF | TGTGCCAGCAGCCAAGAATGGGGGACAGGGCCCTACGAGCAGTACTTC
TRBJ1-2 | . | few | TRBV19 | CASSIVMTAYYGYTF | TGTGCCAGTAGTATAGTAATGACAGCGTACTATGGCTACACCTTC
TRBJ2-2 | TRBD1 | . | TRBV7-9 | CASSGGRTGWTGELFF | TGTGCCAGCAGCGGTGGTAGGACAGGATGGACCGGGGAGCTGTTTTTT
TRBJ2-1 | TRBD1 | . | TRBV5-1 | CASSPTGQGIDEQFF | TGCGCCAGCAGCCCAACGGGACAGGGTATCGATGAGCAGTTCTTC
TRBJ1-3 | . | . | TRBV5-6 | CASSLDRSSGNTIYF | TGTGCCAGCAGCTTGGATCGGAGCTCTGGAAACACCATATATTTT
TRBJ2-1 | TRBD1 | . | TRBV18 | CASSPGTGLNEQFF | TGTGCCAGCTCACCCGGGACAGGGTTAAATGAGCAGTTCTTC
TRBJ1-2 | . | . | TRBV7-8 | CASSLDGVGYTF | TGTGCCAGCAGCTTAGACGGGGTTGGCTACACCTTC
TRBJ1-1 | TRBD1 | . | TRBV3-1/TRBV3-2 | CASSPRTGGNTEAFF | TGTGCCAGCAGCCCTCGGACAGGGGGCAACACTGAAGCTTTCTTT
TRBJ1-5 | . | . | TRBV7-9 | CASSPGGNQPQHF | TGTGCCAGCAGCCCTGGCGGAAATCAGCCCCAGCATTTT
TRBJ2-3 | . | . | TRBV24-1 | CATSDQAGSFDTQYF | TGTGCCACCAGTGACCAGGCCGGCAGTTTCGATACGCAGTATTTT
TRBJ1-2 | TRBD1 | once | TRBV6-2/TRBV6-3 | CASSYPQGNRGYTF | TGTGCCAGCAGTTACCCACAGGGGAATCGGGGCTACACCTTC